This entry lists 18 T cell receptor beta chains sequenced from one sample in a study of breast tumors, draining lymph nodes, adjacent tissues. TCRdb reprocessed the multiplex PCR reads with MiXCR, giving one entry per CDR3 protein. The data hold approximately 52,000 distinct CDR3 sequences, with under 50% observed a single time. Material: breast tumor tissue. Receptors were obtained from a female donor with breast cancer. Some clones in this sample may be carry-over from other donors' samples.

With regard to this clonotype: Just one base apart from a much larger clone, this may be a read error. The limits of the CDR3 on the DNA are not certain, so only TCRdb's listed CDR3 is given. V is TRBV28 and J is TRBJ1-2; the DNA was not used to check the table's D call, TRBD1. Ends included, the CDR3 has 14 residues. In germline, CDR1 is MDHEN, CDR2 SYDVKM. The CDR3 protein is CASSSSPLNYGSTF.

Here the CDR3 reads CASRPQGAVGEQYF. The CDR3 DNA follows: TGTGCCAGCAGGCCACAGGGGGCAGTCGGCGAGCAGTACTTC. V gene TRBV6-9 combines with J gene TRBJ2-7; 9 bases align to TRBD1. Germline assignment: CDR1 MNHGY and CDR2 SVAAGI. The J segment lost 6 bases and the V segment lost 6 bases, leaving 9 bases of the junction unmatched. This CDR3 comprises 14 residues.

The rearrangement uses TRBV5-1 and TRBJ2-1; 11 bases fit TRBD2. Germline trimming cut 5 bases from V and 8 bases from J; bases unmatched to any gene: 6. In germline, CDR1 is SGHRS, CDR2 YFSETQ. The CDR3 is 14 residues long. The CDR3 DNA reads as TGCGCCAGCAGTCGCGCACTAGCGGGAGATGAGCAGTTCTTC. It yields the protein CASSRALAGDEQFF.

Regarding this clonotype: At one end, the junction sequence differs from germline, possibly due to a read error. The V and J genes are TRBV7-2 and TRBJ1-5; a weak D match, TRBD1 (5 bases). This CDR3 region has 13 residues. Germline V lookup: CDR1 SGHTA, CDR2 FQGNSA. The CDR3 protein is CASSPGYYQPQHF. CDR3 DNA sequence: TGCGCCAGCAGCCCAGGGTACTATCAGCCCCAGCATTTT.

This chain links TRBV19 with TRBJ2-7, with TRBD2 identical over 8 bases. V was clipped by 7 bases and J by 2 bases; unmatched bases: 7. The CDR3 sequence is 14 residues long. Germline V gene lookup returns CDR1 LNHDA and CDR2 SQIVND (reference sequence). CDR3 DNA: TGTGCCAGTATTGGGCGGGAGGCACCCTACGAGCAGTACTTC. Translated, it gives CASIGREAPYEQYF.

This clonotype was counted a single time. The CDR3 bases are TGTGCCAGCAGCTTAGACACCGGGAGTCCCCCCTACGAGCAGTACTTC. It is translated as CASSLDTGSPPYEQYF. The genes are TRBV7-9 and TRBJ2-7; D might be TRBD2 (6 bases). Trimming removed 1 base at V and 2 bases at J, with 15 bases between. The CDR3 is 16 residues long. Per the germline V gene, CDR1 is SEHNR and CDR2 is FQNEAQ (reference sequence). Supplemented by reference TRBV7-9 and TRBJ2-7, the full variable domain reads DTGVSQNPRHKITKRGQNVTFRCDPISEHNRLYWYRQTLGQGPEFLTYFQNEAQLEKSRLLSDRFSAERPKGSFSTLEIQRTEQGDSAMYLCASSLDTGSPPYEQYFGPGTRLTVT.

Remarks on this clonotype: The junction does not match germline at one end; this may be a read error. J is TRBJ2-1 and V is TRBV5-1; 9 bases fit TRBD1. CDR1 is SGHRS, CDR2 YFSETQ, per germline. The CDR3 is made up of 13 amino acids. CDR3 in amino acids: CARAGQGHNEQLF. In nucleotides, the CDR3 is TGCGCCAGGGCAGGACAGGGGCACAATGAGCAGCTCTTC.

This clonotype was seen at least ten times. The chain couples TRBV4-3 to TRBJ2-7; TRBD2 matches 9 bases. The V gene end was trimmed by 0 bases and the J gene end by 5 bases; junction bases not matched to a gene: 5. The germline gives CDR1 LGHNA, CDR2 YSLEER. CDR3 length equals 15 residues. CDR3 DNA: TGCGCCAGCAGCCAAGAATTGTTAGCGGGAGACGAGCAGTACTTC. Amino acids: CASSQELLAGDEQYF.

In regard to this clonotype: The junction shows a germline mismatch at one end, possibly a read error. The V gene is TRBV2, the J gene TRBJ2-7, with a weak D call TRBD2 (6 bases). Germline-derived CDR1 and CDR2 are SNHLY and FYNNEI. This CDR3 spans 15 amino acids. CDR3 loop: CAMFTPGLGPYEQYF. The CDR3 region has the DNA TGCGCCATGTTTACCCCGGGACTGGGACCCTACGAGCAGTACTTC. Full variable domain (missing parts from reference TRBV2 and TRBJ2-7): EPEVTQTPSHQVTQMGQEVILRCVPISNHLYFYWYRQILGQKVEFLVSFYNNEISEKSEIFDDQFSVERPDGSNFTLKIRSTKLEDSAMYFCAMFTPGLGPYEQYFGPGTRLTVT.

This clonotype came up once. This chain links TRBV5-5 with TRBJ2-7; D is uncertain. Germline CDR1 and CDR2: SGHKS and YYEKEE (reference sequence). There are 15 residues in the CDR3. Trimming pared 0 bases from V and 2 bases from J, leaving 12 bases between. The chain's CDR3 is CASSLDQVRTYEQYF. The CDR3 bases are TGTGCCAGCAGCTTGGATCAGGTCCGAACCTACGAGCAGTACTTC. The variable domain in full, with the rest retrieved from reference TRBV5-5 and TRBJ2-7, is DAGVTQSPTHLIKTRGQQVTLRCSPISGHKSVSWYQQVLGQGPQFIFQYYEKEERGRGNFPDRFSARQFPNYSSELNVNALLLGDSALYLCASSLDQVRTYEQYFGPGTRLTVT.

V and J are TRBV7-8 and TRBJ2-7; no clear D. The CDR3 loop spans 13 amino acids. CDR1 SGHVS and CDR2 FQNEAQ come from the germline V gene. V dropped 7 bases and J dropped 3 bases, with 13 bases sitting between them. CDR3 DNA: TGTGCCAGCACACGGATAGGTAACTACGAGCAGTACTTC. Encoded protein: CASTRIGNYEQYF.

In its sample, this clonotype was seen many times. For the CDR3, the DNA is TGTGCCAGCAGCTCAAATATGCCAGATACGCAGTATTTT. It codes for CASSSNMPDTQYF. V and J are TRBV7-2 and TRBJ2-3; D remains ambiguous. V lost 4 bases, J lost 4 bases, and 9 bases lay in between. The CDR3 runs to 13 residues. Germline V gene lookup returns CDR1 SGHTA and CDR2 FQGNSA.

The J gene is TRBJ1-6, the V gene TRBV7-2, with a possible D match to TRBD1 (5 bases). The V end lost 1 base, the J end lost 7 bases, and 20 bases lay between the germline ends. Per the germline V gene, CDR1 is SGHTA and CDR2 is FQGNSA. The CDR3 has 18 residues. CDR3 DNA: TGTGCCAGCAGCTTAGGGGCCGGGGGTCAGCCCCCCAATTCACCCCTCCACTTT. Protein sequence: CASSLGAGGQPPNSPLHF.

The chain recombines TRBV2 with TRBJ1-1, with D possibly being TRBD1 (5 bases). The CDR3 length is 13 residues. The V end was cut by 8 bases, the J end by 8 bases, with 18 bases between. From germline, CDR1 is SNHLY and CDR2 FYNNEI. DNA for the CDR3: TGTGCCAGCCATTTTCAGGGTTCACCCGAAGCTTTCTTT. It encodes CASHFQGSPEAFF.

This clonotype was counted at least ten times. In DNA, the CDR3 is TGTGCCAGCAGCTTGGAAGCGGGAGGGTTGGACTACAATGAGCAGTTCTTC. As protein: CASSLEAGGLDYNEQFF. The chain recombines TRBV13 with TRBJ2-1, with 10 bases identical to TRBD2. The junction had 8 bases not matched to a gene; V was cut back by 3 bases and J by 3 bases. The CDR3 totals 17 residues. Germline V gene data show CDR1 as PRHDT and CDR2 as FYEKMQ (reference sequence). Full variable domain (remainder filled in from reference TRBV13 and TRBJ2-1): AAGVIQSPRHLIKEKRETATLKCYPIPRHDTVYWYQQGPGQDPQFLISFYEKMQSDKGSIPDRFSAQQFSDYHSELNMSSLELGDSALYFCASSLEAGGLDYNEQFFGPGTRLTVL.

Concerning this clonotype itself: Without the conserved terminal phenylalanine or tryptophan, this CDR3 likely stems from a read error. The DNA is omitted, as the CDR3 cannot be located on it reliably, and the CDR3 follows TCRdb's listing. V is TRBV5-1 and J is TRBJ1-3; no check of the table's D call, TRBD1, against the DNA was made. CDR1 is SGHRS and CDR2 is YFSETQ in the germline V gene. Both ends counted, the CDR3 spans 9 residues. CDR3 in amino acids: CASSRDRGL.

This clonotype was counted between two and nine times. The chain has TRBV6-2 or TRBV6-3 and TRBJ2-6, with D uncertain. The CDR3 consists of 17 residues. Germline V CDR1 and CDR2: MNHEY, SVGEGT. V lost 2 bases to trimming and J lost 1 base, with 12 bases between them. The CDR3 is CASSYDGLPSGANVLTF. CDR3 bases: TGTGCCAGCAGTTACGATGGCTTACCTTCTGGGGCCAACGTCCTGACTTTC.

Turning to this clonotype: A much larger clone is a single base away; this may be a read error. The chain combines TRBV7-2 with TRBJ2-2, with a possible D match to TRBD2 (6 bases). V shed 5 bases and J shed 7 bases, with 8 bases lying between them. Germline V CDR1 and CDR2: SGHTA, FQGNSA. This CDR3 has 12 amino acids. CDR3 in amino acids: CASSPTSGELFF. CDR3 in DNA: TGTGCCAGCAGCCCGACTAGCGGGGAGCTGTTTTTT.